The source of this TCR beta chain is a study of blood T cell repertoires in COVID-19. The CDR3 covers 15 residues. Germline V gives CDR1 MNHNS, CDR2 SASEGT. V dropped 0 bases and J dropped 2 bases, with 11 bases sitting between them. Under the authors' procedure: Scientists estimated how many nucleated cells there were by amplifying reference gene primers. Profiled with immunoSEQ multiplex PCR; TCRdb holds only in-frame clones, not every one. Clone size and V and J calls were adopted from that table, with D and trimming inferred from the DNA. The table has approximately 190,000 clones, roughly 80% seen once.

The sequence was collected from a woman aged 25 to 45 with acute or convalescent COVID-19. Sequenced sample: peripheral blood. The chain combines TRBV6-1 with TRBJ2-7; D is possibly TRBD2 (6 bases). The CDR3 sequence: CASSEAAGPPYEQYF. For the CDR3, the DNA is TGTGCCAGCAGTGAAGCTGCGGGGCCCCCCTACGAGCAGTACTTC.